Below are 30 T cell receptor beta chains sequenced from a single sample in a study of blood T cells in healthy people across ages. A J-beta primer mix and a sample-barcoded 5' primer were used in a second PCR of roughly 7 to 12 cycles. One entry per CDR3 protein, called by TCRdb with MiXCR from the 5' RACE reads. In the table there are 950,000 to 1,200,000 distinct CDR3 sequences, approximately 38% of which are singletons. Sample: blood. These receptors all stem from a man in his late teens or twenties in good health.

This clonotype appeared once. J is TRBJ2-4 and V is TRBV14, with 7 bases matching TRBD1. This CDR3 comprises 15 residues. The V and J ends lost 3 bases and 13 bases, in that order; junction bases with no gene match: 15. CDR1 and CDR2 (germline): SGHDN, FVKESK. Written as DNA, the CDR3 is TGTGCCAGCAGCCACCGACCGGGACAGAGCTATGAGCAGTACTTC. Residues: CASSHRPGQSYEQYF.

This clonotype turned up a few times. This chain connects TRBV9 to TRBJ2-1; D possibly uses TRBD1 or TRBD2 (5 bases each). The V gene lost 1 base and the J gene lost 1 base, with 9 bases spanning the gap. This CDR3 has 15 residues. The V gene's germline CDR1 is SGDLS and CDR2 YYNGEE. The CDR3 DNA follows: TGTGCCAGCAGCGTATCAGAGGGGTCCTACAATGAGCAGTTCTTC. Its translation is CASSVSEGSYNEQFF.

The chain couples TRBV7-9 to TRBJ1-1; D may be TRBD1 (5 bases). Trimming stripped 5 bases from V and 0 bases from J, with 13 bases between. This CDR3 is built from 15 residues. CDR1 and CDR2 (germline): SEHNR, FQNEAQ (reference sequence). CDR3 region: CASSPARQLNTEAFF. The CDR3 nucleotides read TGTGCCAGCAGCCCTGCACGACAGCTGAACACTGAAGCTTTCTTT.

In the case of this clonotype: A junction boundary mismatches the germline segment, possibly from a read error. The J gene is TRBJ1-1, the V gene TRBV4-3; D not certain. Germline CDR1 is LGHNA and CDR2 is YSLEER. The CDR3 runs 15 residues. The CDR3 loop is CASSQDRPSNTEVFF. The CDR3 DNA is TGCGCCAGCAGCCAAGATCGACCGTCGAACACTGAAGTTTTCTTT.

The CDR3 bases are TGTGCCAGCAGTTACACTAAGCGTGGCACCGGGGAGCTGTTTTTT. Translated: CASSYTKRGTGELFF. The chain carries TRBV6-5 and TRBJ2-2; D gene ambiguous. The germline V gene has CDR1 MNHEY and CDR2 SVGAGI. This CDR3 comprises 15 residues. Trimming stripped 2 bases from V and 4 bases from J, with 11 bases between.

This clonotype was observed at least ten times. The V and J genes are TRBV6-2 or TRBV6-3 and TRBJ1-5; D is uncertain. The CDR3 has 11 residues. Germline CDR1 reads MNHEY; CDR2 reads SVGEGT. Trimming shortened V by 8 bases and J by 1 base, and 3 bases separated the two germline ends. The CDR3 sequence: CASLSNQPQHF. DNA of the CDR3: TGTGCCAGCCTAAGCAATCAGCCCCAGCATTTT.

This clonotype appeared a few times. The genes are TRBV25-1 and TRBJ2-1, with unresolved D. Germline CDR1 and CDR2: MGHDK and SYGVNS. V was pared by 6 bases and J by 5 bases, with 11 bases between. This CDR3 comprises 13 residues. CDR3 DNA sequence: TGTGCCAGCAGAAAAAGTTCGAACAATGAGCAGTTCTTC. This codes for CASRKSSNNEQFF.

This clonotype was picked up one time. The genes are TRBV4-2 and TRBJ2-3, with 12 bases that match TRBD2. Germline CDR1 reads LGHNA; CDR2 reads YNFKEQ. The CDR3 contains 20 residues. The junction had 11 bases not matched to a gene; V was cut back by 0 bases and J by 1 base. CDR3 residues: CASSQDLEASGGGGTDTQYF. CDR3 bases: TGTGCCAGCAGCCAAGATTTGGAGGCTAGCGGGGGGGGCGGCACAGATACGCAGTATTTT.

This clonotype came up a few times. This chain connects TRBV7-9 to TRBJ1-2, with a possible D match to TRBD1 (6 bases). V was clipped by 3 bases and J by 6 bases, with 20 bases between them. Germline loops: CDR1 SEHNR, CDR2 FQNEAQ (reference sequence). The CDR3 is made up of 16 amino acids. The CDR3 loop reads CASSFDSTGGIHGYTF. Here the CDR3 DNA reads TGTGCCAGCAGCTTCGATTCGACAGGCGGTATACATGGCTACACCTTC.

This clonotype came up a few times. The CDR3 loop reads CASSVGPGLDFETQYF. In nucleotides, the CDR3 is TGTGCCAGCAGCGTCGGACCGGGACTCGACTTTGAGACCCAGTACTTC. The V and J genes are TRBV9 and TRBJ2-4; tentatively, D is TRBD2 (6 bases). The assigned J gene may be wrong: the sequence end matches TRBJ2-5 better. The CDR3 has 16 residues. CDR1 and CDR2 from the germline V gene are SGDLS and YYNGEE.

The chain is built from TRBV14 and TRBJ2-5; no firm D call. The J call could be wrong; TRBJ2-7 is a better fit for the DNA end. This CDR3 has 13 amino acids. The germline V gene encodes CDR1 SGHDN and CDR2 FVKESK. The CDR3 region is CASSQESDSEQYF. The CDR3 DNA reads as TGTGCCAGCAGCCAAGAATCGGATTCCGAGCAGTACTTC.

V gene TRBV7-2 combines with J gene TRBJ1-5; no reliable D call. Germline CDR1 SGHTA, CDR2 FQGNSA. The V end was cut by 1 base, the J end by 3 bases, with 7 bases between. The CDR3 sequence is 14 residues long. This CDR3 is CASSLVDDNQPQHF. CDR3 nucleotides: TGTGCCAGCAGCTTAGTAGACGACAATCAGCCCCAGCATTTT.

The genes are TRBV12-5 and TRBJ1-1; no reliable D call. V was cut by 1 base and J by 3 bases, with 9 bases left in between. Germline loops: CDR1 LGHNT, CDR2 FRNRAP. CDR3 length: 14 amino acids. Here the CDR3 reads CASGLAGIDTEAFF. The CDR3 DNA sequence: TGTGCTAGTGGTTTGGCCGGGATAGACACTGAAGCTTTCTTT. Full variable domain (missing parts from reference TRBV12-5 and TRBJ1-1): DARVTQTPRHKVTEMGQEVTMRCQPILGHNTVFWYRQTMMQGLELLAYFRNRAPLDDSGMPKDRFSAEMPDATLATLKIQPSEPRDSAVYFCASGLAGIDTEAFFGQGTRLTVV.

V usage is TRBV6-2 or TRBV6-3 and J usage is TRBJ1-2; D is possibly TRBD1 (6 bases). The CDR3 sequence is 19 residues long. Trimming took off 0 bases at V and 2 bases at J, with 22 bases between the two ends. Germline CDR1 and CDR2: MNHEY and SVGEGT. CDR3 nucleotide sequence: TGTGCCAGCAGTTACTCCAGGGGTCAACCATCACCCGCGAACTATGGCTACACCTTC. It yields the protein CASSYSRGQPSPANYGYTF.

The sample holds a few counts of this clonotype. The CDR3 here is CASSHLSGQGNYGYTF. The DNA for the CDR3 is TGTGCCAGCAGCCACTTATCGGGACAGGGAAACTATGGCTACACCTTC. The gene calls are TRBV9 and TRBJ1-2; 9 positions agree with TRBD1. CDR3 length equals 16 residues. Trimming at V came to 4 bases and at J to 2 bases, leaving 9 bases not matched to a gene. The germline CDR1 and CDR2 sequences are SGDLS and YYNGEE. Looking up the rest from reference TRBV9 and TRBJ1-2 gives the full variable domain: DSGVTQTPKHLITATGQRVTLRCSPRSGDLSVYWYQQSLDQGLQFLIQYYNGEERAKGNILERFSAQQFPDLHSELNLSSLELGDSALYFCASSHLSGQGNYGYTFGSGTRLTVV.

The chain carries TRBV28 and TRBJ2-4; 7 nucleotides line up with TRBD2. CDR1 and CDR2 (germline): MDHEN, SYDVKM. The CDR3 loop spans 13 amino acids. Losses at the gene ends were 8 bases for V and 7 bases for J; bases not matched to a gene: 8. CDR3 sequence (DNA): TGTGCCAGCCACCGAAGCGGGGTGAACATTCAGTACTTC. Translation gives CASHRSGVNIQYF.

This clonotype was detected only a few times. This chain connects TRBV20-1 to TRBJ2-1; the match to TRBD2 covers 15 bases. CDR1 is DFQATT and CDR2 is SNEGSKA in the germline V gene (reference sequence). The J segment lost 8 bases and the V segment lost 4 bases, leaving 6 bases of the junction unmatched. CDR3 length: 15 amino acids. CDR3 sequence (DNA): TGCAGTGCTACCGGGACTAGCGGGGGGAGCGATGAGCAGTTCTTC. Protein: CSATGTSGGSDEQFF.

The chain employs TRBV20-1 and TRBJ1-4, with D tentatively TRBD1 (5 bases). Looked up from germline, CDR1 is DFQATT and CDR2 is SNEGSKA (reference sequence). This CDR3 has 14 amino acids. V was trimmed by 1 base and J by 8 bases, leaving 14 bases between them. Here the CDR3 DNA reads TGCAGTGCTAGAGGGGTAACTGGGACGGAAAAACTGTTTTTT. Its translation: CSARGVTGTEKLFF.

This clonotype was counted a single time. V is TRBV27 and J is TRBJ2-3; 11 bases are shared with TRBD2. The CDR3 length is 16 residues. The V segment lost 6 bases and the J segment 3 bases; nucleotides outside the gene matches: 8. Germline CDR1 reads MNHEY; CDR2 reads SMNVEV (reference sequence). The CDR3 nucleotides read TGTGCCAGCAGCCCGACTAGCGGGATGGCTACAGATACGCAGTATTTT. Protein product: CASSPTSGMATDTQYF.

This clonotype appeared many times. This chain connects TRBV10-3 to TRBJ2-5; 10 positions match TRBD1. The germline V gene has CDR1 ENHRY and CDR2 SYGVKD. V shed 6 bases, J shed 1 base, and the junction held 2 bases outside the gene matches. The CDR3 runs to 14 residues. The CDR3: CAISGDRGQETQYF. The CDR3 DNA reads TGTGCCATCAGCGGGGACAGGGGCCAAGAGACCCAGTACTTC.

J is TRBJ1-5 and V is TRBV12-3 or TRBV12-4; D gene uncertain. The CDR3 is made up of 15 amino acids. Deletions cut 3 bases from V and 5 bases from J, with 14 bases between. CDR3 amino acids: CASSFDLWGDQPQHF. The CDR3 DNA follows: TGTGCCAGCAGTTTCGATCTATGGGGAGATCAGCCCCAGCATTTT.

The chain recombines TRBV12-3 or TRBV12-4 with TRBJ2-3; D is undetermined. The CDR3 consists of 11 residues. Deletions cut 6 bases from V and 10 bases from J, with 11 bases between. Written as DNA, the CDR3 is TGTGCCAGCAGCCCGCTAGGTGCGCAGTATTTT. Translation: CASSPLGAQYF.

V and J are TRBV6-5 and TRBJ2-1, with no clear D. Trimming stripped 0 bases from V and 4 bases from J, with 10 bases between. The CDR3 runs to 15 residues. CDR1 and CDR2 (germline): MNHEY, SVGAGI. The CDR3 nucleotides are TGTGCCAGCAGTTACTCGACCGGCGCTTACAATGAGCAGTTCTTC. This sequence encodes CASSYSTGAYNEQFF.

CDR3 region: CSARDRRDYNSPLHF. In DNA form, the CDR3 reads TGCAGTGCTAGGGACAGGCGAGATTATAATTCACCCCTCCACTTT. The rearrangement links TRBV20-1 to TRBJ1-6, with 7 bases aligning to TRBD1. The junction had 6 bases not matched to a gene; V was cut back by 3 bases and J by 4 bases. The CDR3 runs to 15 residues. Germline CDR1 and CDR2: DFQATT and SNEGSKA (reference sequence).

V is TRBV10-3 and J is TRBJ2-1, with 10 bases matching TRBD1. The CDR3 runs to 15 residues. Losses at the gene ends were 6 bases for V and 7 bases for J; bases not matched to a gene: 9. Germline V lookup: CDR1 ENHRY, CDR2 SYGVKD. The DNA for the CDR3 is TGTGCCATCAGAGACAGGGGGCGATCGGGAAATGAGCAGTTCTTC. It encodes CAIRDRGRSGNEQFF.

The CDR3 nucleotides read TGTGCCAGCAGTTGGGACTCGGGGACGCAAAACTACGAGCAGTACTTC. Translating gives CASSWDSGTQNYEQYF. The chain recombines TRBV12-3 or TRBV12-4 with TRBJ2-7, with D tentatively TRBD2 (6 bases). V was trimmed by 4 bases and J by 3 bases, leaving 19 bases between them. This CDR3 has 16 residues.

The chain combines TRBV29-1 with TRBJ2-5; 8 positions agree with TRBD1. The CDR3 is made up of 15 amino acids. Germline assignment: CDR1 SQVTM and CDR2 ANQGSEA. Losses at the gene ends were 1 base for V and 11 bases for J; bases not matched to a gene: 15. The DNA of the CDR3 is TGCAGCGTTGAAGGGCGGGCAGGGGGCATAAATGAGCAGTACTTC. This sequence encodes CSVEGRAGGINEQYF.

CDR3 in DNA: TGTGCCAGCAGTCACCGGGACAGAGCCTCCGAGCAGTACTTC. Residues: CASSHRDRASEQYF. The J gene is TRBJ2-5, the V gene TRBV27; 7 nucleotides align to TRBD1. The DNA end favors TRBJ2-7, so the J call may be wrong. Germline CDR1 and CDR2: MNHEY and SMNVEV (reference sequence). The CDR3 consists of 14 residues.

This sequence joins TRBV12-3 or TRBV12-4 and TRBJ2-2, with TRBD1 identical over 9 bases. The CDR3 totals 16 residues. With 6 bases clipped from V and 3 bases from J, the junction kept 8 bases outside the gene matches. In DNA form, the CDR3 reads TGTGCCAGCAGCCCTCTGACAGGGGGTGACACCGGGGAGCTGTTTTTT. Translated, it gives CASSPLTGGDTGELFF.

This clonotype has more than one count but fewer than ten. The V gene is TRBV6-6, the J gene TRBJ1-1; a weak D match, TRBD1 (5 bases). The germline V gene encodes CDR1 MNHNY and CDR2 SVGAGI (reference sequence). Trimming removed 6 bases from V and 5 bases from J, with 16 bases in between. The CDR3 runs 14 residues. CDR3 coding DNA: TGTGCCAGCAGGGCTCCGGGGGGAGGGACTGAAGCTTTCTTT. It encodes CASRAPGGGTEAFF.